This T cell receptor beta chain comes out of a study of Ad26.COV2.S vaccination and SARS-CoV-2 variants. Indicated treatment: 15 to 20 received Ad26.COV2.S at low or high dose, single or two shots; about 5 received placebo; per-sample allocation not given. Collection of the samples took place on day 63 after the first injection of vaccine or placebo. Sequencing used immunoSEQ multiplex PCR; TCRdb keeps in-frame clones, though not all of them. The sample has 300,000 to 400,000 clones; more than 75% are singletons. Germline values: CDR1 SGHDT, CDR2 YYEEEE. Trimming cost V 0 bases and J 4 bases, with 20 bases left between them. The CDR3 spans 19 residues.

The chain recombines TRBV5-6 with TRBJ2-6; perhaps TRBD1 as D (6 bases). The clonotype originates from a person aged 18 to 59 who received the Ad26.COV2.S COVID-19 vaccine or a placebo. Material: peripheral blood, obtained in a trial of Ad26.COV2.S vaccine versus placebo. The CDR3 loop reads CASSLAWGHGGVGANVLTF. CDR3 DNA sequence: TGTGCCAGCAGCTTGGCCTGGGGACATGGCGGAGTAGGGGCCAACGTCCTGACTTTC.